This T cell receptor (beta chain) was sequenced during a study of blood T cell repertoires in COVID-19 (dated by TCRdb to the early 2020s). Broadly, across the study: Samples from collaborators originated in the United States, Italy and Spain and spanned both the acute and convalescent phases of COVID-19. The sample metadata nearly always contained a de-identified subject ID, COVID-19 status, age in years and sex. HLA class I and class II types, where available, came from metadata supplied by the sample provider rather than from assay-based typing. Subjects who had been exposed to COVID-19, were actively infected with it, or had recovered from it provided the deeply sampled blood TCRbeta repertoires that made up the dataset. The material from the prospective study consisted of cDNA or gDNA derived from T cells, B-cell-depleted T cells, or PBMCs. The samples were drawn from two sources: the first 160 participants of the ongoing ImmuneRACE study, and fewer than 1,500 subjects contributed by 6 global collaborators. The repertoires were released in a freely available public database meant as a resource for research on the immune response to SARS-CoV-2.

The investigation overall reported the following: The amount of clinical and demographic metadata varied by source and participant and was provided uncurated.

Reading the germline V gene (reference sequence) gives CDR1 MNHEY and CDR2 SMNVEV. Unmatched junction bases come to 8, with V trimmed by 6 bases and J by 6 bases. Including the terminal cysteine and phenylalanine, the CDR3 comprises 14 residues. The retained sequence is limited to the CDR3, 42 bases, with the frame set at the first base. Of note for this clone: This clone's antigen is unknown. The record has no base qualities; no much larger clone is one base away.

TCRbeta CDR3 regions were amplified from genomic DNA by means of the immunoSEQ Assay, a bias-controlled multiplex PCR. As for the original processing: The number of nucleated cells in each sample was estimated by amplification of reference gene primers within the assay. Sequence reads were collapsed and filtered to measure the absolute abundance of every unique TCRbeta CDR3 rearrangement. For each sample, productive Simpson clonality was calculated by taking the square root of Simpson's diversity index across productive rearrangements. TCRdb took over this immuneACCESS table, retaining in-frame rearrangements with V and J assigned. Such tables are incomplete; in checked studies, under half of the missing clones stem from an unresolved V gene, and the remainder is unexplained. V and J calls and clone size follow that table, whereas D and trimming were derived from the DNA. The sample has roughly 300,000 clones on record, roughly 90% of them singletons. Around 18% of the sample belongs to the ten largest clones.

Participants in the prospective study were enrolled through a virtual design, were aged about 18 to 100 years, and lived in 24 United States geographic areas. To assign participants to cohorts, the prospective study relied on clinical history that participants themselves reported in a screening survey and a study questionnaire. ImmuneRACE Cohort 3 recovered participants were defined by two consecutive negative NP/OP PCR tests, healthcare professional clearance, or symptom resolution. In the prospective study, mobile phlebotomists collected whole blood, serum and a nasopharyngeal or oropharyngeal swab from each participant. Prospective study participants could optionally give additional blood draws and questionnaires over an approximately 2-month period. Before DNA extraction, blood samples from the prospective study were shipped at room temperature or frozen.

The material sequenced was PBMCs or T cells enriched from blood (not recorded which). The origin of this receptor is a woman aged 25 to 39 who had recovered from COVID-19. The sequence is built from TRBV27 and TRBJ1-5; the junction holds 7 bases that match TRBD1. In nucleotide form, the sequence is TGTGCCAGCAGGGGGACAGATATAGGTCAGCCCCAGCATTTT. It translates to CASRGTDIGQPQHF.